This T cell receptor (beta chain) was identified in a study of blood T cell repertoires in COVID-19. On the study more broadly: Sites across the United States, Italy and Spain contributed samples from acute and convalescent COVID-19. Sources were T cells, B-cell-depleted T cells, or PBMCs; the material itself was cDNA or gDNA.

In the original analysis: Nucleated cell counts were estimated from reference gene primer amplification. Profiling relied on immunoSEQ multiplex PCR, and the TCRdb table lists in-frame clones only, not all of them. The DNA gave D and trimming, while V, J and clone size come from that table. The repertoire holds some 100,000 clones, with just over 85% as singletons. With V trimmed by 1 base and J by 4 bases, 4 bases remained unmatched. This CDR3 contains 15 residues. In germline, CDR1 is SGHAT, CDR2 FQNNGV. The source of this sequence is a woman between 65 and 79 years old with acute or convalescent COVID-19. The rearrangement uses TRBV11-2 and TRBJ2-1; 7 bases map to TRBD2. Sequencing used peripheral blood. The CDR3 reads CASSLVGLTYNEQFF. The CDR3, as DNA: TGTGCCAGCAGCTTAGTGGGACTAACTTACAATGAGCAGTTCTTC.